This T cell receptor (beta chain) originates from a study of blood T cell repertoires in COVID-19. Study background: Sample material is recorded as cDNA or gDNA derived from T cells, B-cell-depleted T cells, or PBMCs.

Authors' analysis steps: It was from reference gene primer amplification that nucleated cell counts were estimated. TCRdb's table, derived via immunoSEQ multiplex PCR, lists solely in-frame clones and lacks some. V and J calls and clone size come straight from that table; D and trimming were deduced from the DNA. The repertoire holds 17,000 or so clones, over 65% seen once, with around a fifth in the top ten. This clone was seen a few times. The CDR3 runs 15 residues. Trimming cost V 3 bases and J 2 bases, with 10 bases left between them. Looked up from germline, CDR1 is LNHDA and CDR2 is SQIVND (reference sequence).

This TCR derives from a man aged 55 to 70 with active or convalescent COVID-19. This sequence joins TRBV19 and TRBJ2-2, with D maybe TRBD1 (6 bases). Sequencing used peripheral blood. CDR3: CASSIWGQNTGELFF. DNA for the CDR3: TGTGCCAGTAGTATCTGGGGGCAAAACACCGGGGAGCTGTTTTTT.